A single sample is the source of the 17 T cell receptor beta chains below, sequenced in a study of tumor-infiltrating lymphocytes in oesophageal squamous cell carcinoma. One entry per CDR3 protein, called by TCRdb with MiXCR from the PCR reads. The sample yields fewer than 20,000 distinct CDR3 sequences, about 40% seen once. The sample consisted of blood. All receptors come from a female donor with esophageal squamous cell carcinoma.

This clonotype was seen only a few times. The chain recombines TRBV9 with TRBJ1-5; D not certain. Germline V gene sequence: CDR1 SGDLS, CDR2 YYNGEE. V was pared by 4 bases and J by 2 bases, with 10 bases between. The CDR3 extends over 14 amino acids. The CDR3 nucleotides read TGTGCCAGCAGCCCCCATCAGGGCAATCAGCCCCAGCATTTT. This encodes CASSPHQGNQPQHF.

The chain carries TRBV4-1 and TRBJ2-3; TRBD1 might be the D (7 bases). The DNA end favors TRBJ2-5, so the J call may be wrong. CDR1 is MGHRA and CDR2 is YSYEKL in the germline V gene. The CDR3 loop spans 17 amino acids. CDR3 residues: CASSPRQGATSRETQYF. CDR3 sequence (DNA): TGCGCCAGCAGCCCGAGACAGGGCGCGACTAGTCGGGAGACCCAGTACTTC.

J is TRBJ2-1 and V is TRBV7-8; possible D gene TRBD1, 6 bases. Germline CDR1 reads SGHVS; CDR2 reads FQNEAQ. V was pared by 6 bases and J by 15 bases, with 21 bases between. The CDR3 has 13 amino acids. The DNA for the CDR3 is TGTGCCAGCAGTCCCAGGGGACCTACCGACCGGTTCTTC. It is translated as CASSPRGPTDRFF.

The chain combines TRBV7-2 with TRBJ2-5; D uncertain. Near its end, the DNA agrees better with TRBJ2-1, so the J call may be wrong. The germline V gene encodes CDR1 SGHTA and CDR2 FQGNSA. The CDR3 spans 15 residues. The CDR3: CASSFKVFSYNEQFF. The DNA of the CDR3 is TGTGCCAGCAGCTTTAAAGTCTTCTCCTACAATGAGCAGTTCTTC.

At least ten counts were recorded for this clonotype. CDR3 sequence reads: CAISGAGASNQPQHF. The CDR3 DNA is TGTGCCATCAGTGGGGCAGGAGCTAGCAATCAGCCCCAGCATTTT. The chain recombines TRBV10-3 with TRBJ1-5; D unresolved. The CDR3 contains 15 residues. Germline-derived CDR1 and CDR2 are ENHRY and SYGVKD. Trimming stripped 4 bases from V and 0 bases from J, with 10 bases between.

The table lists this clonotype with a few counts. CDR3 in DNA: TGTGCCTCATCCGGTCTTAAGGGCTATGGCTACACCTTC. As protein: CASSGLKGYGYTF. V gene TRBV10-3 combines with J gene TRBJ1-2; D is uncertain. This CDR3 region has 13 residues. Trimming took off 11 bases at V and 4 bases at J, with 17 bases between the two ends. CDR1 ENHRY and CDR2 SYGVKD come from the germline V gene.

J is TRBJ1-1 and V is TRBV2; 9 bases map to TRBD1. Germline CDR1 SNHLY, CDR2 FYNNEI. This CDR3 comprises 15 residues. Trimming at V came to 7 bases and at J to 1 base, leaving 7 bases not matched to a gene. As DNA, the CDR3 is TGTGCCAGCAATAGACAGGGGGAGACGAACACTGAAGCTTTCTTT. It is translated as CASNRQGETNTEAFF.

About this clonotype itself: A single base separates this from a much larger clone, so it may be a read error. The J gene is TRBJ2-4, the V gene TRBV2, with 11 bases matching TRBD2. The J call may not be correct, given that the DNA end is closer to TRBJ2-1. Germline assignment: CDR1 SNHLY and CDR2 FYNNEI. The CDR3 is 17 residues long. This CDR3 reads CASRGWLAGGNSYEQFF. The CDR3 DNA reads TGTGCCAGCCGTGGGTGGCTAGCGGGAGGAAACTCCTACGAGCAGTTCTTC.

V usage is TRBV4-3 and J usage is TRBJ2-1, with unresolved D. CDR1 and CDR2 (germline): LGHNA, YSLEER. The CDR3 length is 12 residues. The V and J ends lost 0 bases and 9 bases respectively, with 6 bases between them. CDR3 sequence (DNA): TGCGCCAGCAGCCAAGAGTCGAGTGAGCAGTTCTTC. The encoded protein is CASSQESSEQFF.

V usage is TRBV15 and J usage is TRBJ1-5; 9 nucleotides line up with TRBD1. This CDR3 region has 14 residues. Germline V gives CDR1 LNHNV, CDR2 YYDKDF (reference sequence). V lost 2 bases to trimming and J lost 6 bases; unmatched junction nucleotides: 2. The CDR3 DNA follows: TGTGCCACCAGCAGATCGGACAGGGGTCAGCCCCAGCATTTT. Translated: CATSRSDRGQPQHF.

V usage is TRBV7-6 and J usage is TRBJ2-1; 7 bases align to TRBD2. This CDR3 spans 17 amino acids. Per the germline V gene, CDR1 is SGHVS and CDR2 is FNYEAQ. Trimming removed 5 bases from V and 0 bases from J; junction bases left unmatched: 10. For the CDR3, the DNA is TGTGCCAGCAGCCACGATATCGGCGGGAGCTCCTACAATGAGCAGTTCTTC. It encodes CASSHDIGGSSYNEQFF.

The V call is TRBV15, the J call TRBJ2-7; D not certain. The CDR3 covers 17 residues. V was pared by 0 bases and J by 2 bases, with 17 bases between. The germline CDR1 and CDR2 sequences are LNHNV and YYDKDF (reference sequence). The CDR3 spells CATSRDRVAGAAYEQYF. As DNA, the CDR3 is TGTGCCACCAGCAGAGATCGGGTCGCAGGCGCCGCCTACGAGCAGTACTTC.

This clonotype was counted many times. This chain joins TRBV18 and TRBJ2-7; TRBD1 agrees at 7 bases. Germline V gene sequence: CDR1 KGHSH, CDR2 LQKENI. The V segment lost 3 bases and the J segment 1 base; nucleotides outside the gene matches: 9. CDR3 length equals 16 residues. In nucleotides, the CDR3 is TGTGCCAGCTCACCGCGACAGGGTACCCATTCCTACGAGCAGTACTTC. Its protein product is CASSPRQGTHSYEQYF. The full variable domain, completed using reference TRBV18 and TRBJ2-7, is NAGVMQNPRHLVRRRGQEARLRCSPMKGHSHVYWYRQLPEEGLKFMVYLQKENIIDESGMPKERFSAEFPKEGPSILRIQQVVRGDSAAYFCASSPRQGTHSYEQYFGPGTRLTVT.

By share, this clonotype ranks as medium-sized. The V call is TRBV7-2, the J call TRBJ1-2; D unresolved. The CDR3 length is 12 residues. Per germline, CDR1 SGHTA and CDR2 FQGNSA. CDR3 in amino acids: CASAESNYGYTF. CDR3 nucleotide sequence: TGTGCTAGCGCGGAGTCGAACTATGGCTACACCTTC. Full variable domain (rest looked up from reference TRBV7-2 and TRBJ1-2): GAGVSQSPSNKVTEKGKDVELRCDPISGHTALYWYRQSLGQGLEFLIYFQGNSAPDKSGLPSDRFSAERTGGSVSTLTIQRTQQEDSAVYLCASAESNYGYTFGSGTRLTVV.

This clonotype has just a few counts. The rearrangement joins TRBV7-2 to TRBJ2-1; a weak D match, TRBD1 (5 bases). The J call could be wrong; TRBJ2-5 is a better fit for the DNA end. Germline CDR1 reads SGHTA; CDR2 reads FQGNSA. This CDR3 is built from 13 residues. The CDR3 here is CASSQDRGETQYF. The CDR3 DNA follows: TGTGCCAGCAGCCAAGACAGAGGAGAGACCCAGTACTTC.

By share, this clonotype counts as medium-sized. The chain links TRBV6-1 to TRBJ2-7; the D is unclear. CDR3 length equals 11 residues. The ends were cut back, 5 bases at V and 6 bases at J, with 8 bases in the middle. Germline CDR1 is MNHNS and CDR2 is SASEGT. CDR3 nucleotide sequence: TGTGCCAGCAGTCAAGATCGCGAGCAGTACTTC. It encodes CASSQDREQYF.

This clonotype was detected only a few times. The CDR3, as DNA: TGTGCCACCAGGAAGGGAGCCAGGGATGAGCAGTTCTTC. Encoded protein: CATRKGARDEQFF. The chain recombines TRBV24-1 with TRBJ2-1; either TRBD1 or TRBD2 may supply D (5 bases each). The CDR3 has 13 amino acids. V was shortened by 7 bases and J by 8 bases, with 14 bases between the two germline ends. Germline V gene lookup returns CDR1 KGHDR and CDR2 SFDVKD.